This TCR beta chain was retrieved from a study of T cells in localized non-small cell lung cancer. The germline gives CDR1 MNHGY, CDR2 SAAAGT. The CDR3 is 12 amino acids. Trimming left V 6 bases short and J 1 base short, with 6 bases between. Profiling relied on immunoSEQ multiplex PCR, and the TCRdb table lists in-frame clones only, not all of them. The sample has approximately 2,700 clones, less than 25% seen once; the top ten hold roughly 18%. Sequenced here: lung tumor tissue, sampled before any cancer treatment. This sequence was found in a woman between 35 and 75 years old with stage I lung adenocarcinoma. This sequence joins TRBV6-8 and TRBJ1-1; D not resolved. CDR3: CASRGPNTEAFF. The CDR3 DNA reads as TGTGCCAGCAGGGGCCCGAACACTGAAGCTTTCTTT.